The 25 T cell receptor beta chains listed next were all sequenced from one sample in a study of OX40 agonist ivuxolimab in advanced cancers. Profiling relied on immunoSEQ multiplex PCR, and the TCRdb table lists in-frame clones only, not all of them. The data show some 57,000 clones, with around four fifths seen just once and approximately 4.1% held by the top ten. The specimen was CD4+ or CD8+ T cells sorted from blood, collected in a trial of the OX40 agonist ivuxolimab. These TCRs come from an adult with an advanced solid tumor such as melanoma, head and neck, liver or kidney cancer.

The chain joins TRBV18 to TRBJ1-3; 12 bases are a match to TRBD1. The CDR3 extends over 17 amino acids. CDR1 and CDR2 (germline): KGHSH, LQKENI. V lost 3 bases, J lost 0 bases, and 3 bases stayed unmatched. Here the CDR3 reads CASSPGQGALSGNTIYF. The CDR3 DNA follows: TGTGCCAGCTCACCGGGACAGGGGGCCCTCTCTGGAAACACCATATATTTT.

The chain uses TRBV9 and TRBJ2-4; D is uncertain. CDR1 and CDR2 (germline): SGDLS, YYNGEE. The germline V and J ends were trimmed by 5 bases and 6 bases, with 12 bases remaining between them. This CDR3 comprises 13 residues. The CDR3 protein is CASSWKVGNIQYF. The CDR3 DNA is TGTGCCAGCAGTTGGAAGGTGGGAAACATTCAGTACTTC.

The gene calls are TRBV6-5 and TRBJ1-2; 9 nucleotides agree with TRBD1. The length of the CDR3 is 14 residues. Germline assignment: CDR1 MNHEY and CDR2 SVGAGI. Trimming took 6 bases from V and 2 from J; bases not matched to a gene: 4. The CDR3 bases are TGTGCCAGCAGACCTGGACAGGGGAACTATGGCTACACCTTC. Amino acid sequence: CASRPGQGNYGYTF.

CDR3 amino acids: CASSPGQGAEQYF. As DNA, the CDR3 is TGTGCCAGCAGTCCGGGACAGGGGGCCGAGCAGTACTTC. The J gene is TRBJ2-7, the V gene TRBV28; 12 nucleotides agree with TRBD1. V shed 5 bases and J 6 bases; nucleotides not matched to a gene: 2. This CDR3 has 13 residues. Germline loops: CDR1 MDHEN, CDR2 SYDVKM.

This clone was picked up one time. This chain connects TRBV7-3 to TRBJ2-1; 14 nucleotides agree with TRBD2. The CDR3 has 15 residues. J lost 8 bases, V lost 0 bases, and 0 bases had no gene match. In germline, CDR1 is SGHTA, CDR2 FQGTGA. CDR3 loop: CASSLTTSGGDEQFF. The CDR3 bases are TGTGCCAGCAGCTTAACGACTAGCGGGGGGGATGAGCAGTTCTTC.

The genes are TRBV5-4 and TRBJ1-4, with a weak D call TRBD1 (6 bases). In germline, CDR1 is SGHNT, CDR2 YYREEE (reference sequence). This CDR3 is built from 17 residues. V was pared by 0 bases and J by 0 bases, with 12 bases between. The CDR3 protein is CASSLDGAGATNEKLFF. DNA for the CDR3: TGTGCCAGCAGCTTGGATGGGGCAGGGGCAACTAATGAAAAACTGTTTTTT. Full variable domain (outside the CDR3, taken from reference TRBV5-4 and TRBJ1-4): ETGVTQSPTHLIKTRGQQVTLRCSSQSGHNTVSWYQQALGQGPQFIFQYYREEENGRGNFPPRFSGLQFPNYSSELNVNALELDDSALYLCASSLDGAGATNEKLFFGSGTQLSVL.

The chain recombines TRBV4-1 with TRBJ1-4; maybe TRBD1 (6 bases). V was trimmed by 4 bases and J by 5 bases, leaving 17 bases between them. The CDR3 contains 16 residues. The germline CDR1 and CDR2 sequences are MGHRA and YSYEKL. CDR3 sequence reads: CASSPSIGQINEKLFF. The CDR3 DNA follows: TGCGCCAGCAGCCCATCTATAGGACAGATAAATGAAAAACTGTTTTTT.

The chain joins TRBV6-7 to TRBJ2-1; 9 nucleotides match TRBD1. TRBV6-7 is an open reading frame whose function is uncertain. CDR3 length: 18 amino acids. Trimming cost V 0 bases and J 2 bases; bases outside gene matches: 8. The CDR3 DNA follows: TGTGCCAGCAGTTACTCGAAAAACAGGGGGCATCCCTACAATGAGCAGTTCTTC. It yields the protein CASSYSKNRGHPYNEQFF.

The gene calls are TRBV5-1 and TRBJ1-1, with D unclear. The CDR3 length is 13 residues. Germline V gene sequence: CDR1 SGHRS, CDR2 YFSETQ. V was trimmed by 4 bases and J by 1 base, leaving 8 bases between them. CDR3 in DNA: TGCGCCAGCAGCGGGTCCCAGAACACTGAAGCTTTCTTT. Translating gives CASSGSQNTEAFF.

This chain's CDR3 is CASSSRDRGDYGYTF. As DNA, the CDR3 is TGTGCCAGCAGCTCACGGGACAGGGGTGACTATGGCTACACCTTC. This sequence joins TRBV7-9 and TRBJ1-2, with 10 nucleotides matching TRBD1. This CDR3 spans 15 amino acids. J gave up 3 bases and V 4 bases, and 5 bases lay outside the gene matches. Germline CDR1 SEHNR, CDR2 FQNEAQ (reference sequence).

The chain employs TRBV28 and TRBJ2-5; no definite D call. The DNA end lines up better with TRBJ2-7; the J call may be wrong. In germline, CDR1 is MDHEN, CDR2 SYDVKM. The CDR3 length is 11 residues. CDR3 coding DNA: TGTGCCACCCAGTCAAGCTACGAGCAGTACTTC. This translates into CATQSSYEQYF.

In the case of this clone: At one boundary the junction diverges from the germline segment, which might be a read error. The chain recombines TRBV7-7 with TRBJ2-3; TRBD1 might be the D (5 bases). The germline CDR1 and CDR2 sequences are SSHAT and FNYEAQ (reference sequence). This CDR3 is 14 amino acids long. DNA of the CDR3: TGTGCTAGCAGCTTGTTAGGGGACACAGATACGCAGTATTTT. It is translated as CASSLLGDTDTQYF.

The table lists this clone with a few counts. The chain is built from TRBV28 and TRBJ2-7, with TRBD1 identical over 8 bases. Germline V gives CDR1 MDHEN, CDR2 SYDVKM. V was clipped by 1 base and J by 3 bases; unmatched bases: 5. CDR3 length: 15 residues. The CDR3 nucleotides read TGTGCCAGCAGTTTATTTGGACAGGGACTCTACGAGCAGTACTTC. Encoded protein: CASSLFGQGLYEQYF.

The J gene is TRBJ2-5, the V gene TRBV23-1; TRBD1 matches at 11 bases. TRBV23-1 has ORF status, its function being uncertain. With V trimmed by 2 bases and J by 5 bases, 7 bases remained unmatched. The CDR3 is made up of 16 amino acids. The chain's CDR3 is CASSQPGQGGKETQYF. The CDR3 DNA reads TGCGCCAGCAGTCAACCGGGACAGGGGGGGAAGGAGACCCAGTACTTC.

This chain uses TRBV11-2 with TRBJ1-6; D gene uncertain. This CDR3 comprises 13 residues. Germline CDR1 and CDR2: SGHAT and FQNNGV. Trimming stripped 5 bases from V and 0 bases from J, with 2 bases between. The CDR3 bases are TGTGCCAGCAGCCGCTCCTATAATTCACCCCTCCACTTT. The encoded protein is CASSRSYNSPLHF. Together with reference TRBV11-2 and TRBJ1-6, the CDR3 gives the full variable domain: EAGVAQSPRYKIIEKRQSVAFWCNPISGHATLYWYQQILGQGPKLLIQFQNNGVVDDSQLPKDRFSAERLKGVDSTLKIQPAKLEDSAVYLCASSRSYNSPLHFGNGTRLTVT.

This chain links TRBV19 with TRBJ1-5, with 10 bases that match TRBD1. Per the germline V gene, CDR1 is LNHDA and CDR2 is SQIVND (reference sequence). The V gene end was trimmed by 6 bases and the J gene end by 2 bases; junction bases not matched to a gene: 7. CDR3 length: 16 residues. DNA of the CDR3: TGTGCCAGTAGCGGGTCGGACAGGGGGGGCAATCAGCCCCAGCATTTT. Translating gives CASSGSDRGGNQPQHF.

The table lists this clone with a few counts. The rearrangement links TRBV5-4 to TRBJ2-7, with 7 nucleotides matching TRBD2. J gave up 7 bases and V 0 bases, and 7 bases lay outside the gene matches. CDR1 and CDR2 (germline): SGHNT, YYREEE (reference sequence). The CDR3 contains 14 residues. CDR3: CASSLGRGMGEQYF. The CDR3 bases are TGTGCCAGCAGCTTGGGGCGGGGGATGGGGGAGCAGTACTTC. Together with reference TRBV5-4 and TRBJ2-7, the CDR3 gives the full variable domain: ETGVTQSPTHLIKTRGQQVTLRCSSQSGHNTVSWYQQALGQGPQFIFQYYREEENGRGNFPPRFSGLQFPNYSSELNVNALELDDSALYLCASSLGRGMGEQYFGPGTRLTVT.

The V gene is TRBV18, the J gene TRBJ1-5; D is possibly TRBD1 (6 bases). V lost 2 bases, J lost 6 bases, and 14 bases lay in between. The CDR3 totals 15 residues. Germline lookup yields CDR1 KGHSH and CDR2 LQKENI. The CDR3 DNA reads as TGTGCCAGCTCACCAGAACAGGGTAGCGGTCAGCCCCAGCATTTT. It codes for CASSPEQGSGQPQHF. The variable domain in full, with the rest retrieved from reference TRBV18 and TRBJ1-5, is NAGVMQNPRHLVRRRGQEARLRCSPMKGHSHVYWYRQLPEEGLKFMVYLQKENIIDESGMPKERFSAEFPKEGPSILRIQQVVRGDSAAYFCASSPEQGSGQPQHFGDGTRLSIL.

V and J are TRBV18 and TRBJ1-4; D gene unclear. The CDR3 loop spans 13 amino acids. Deletions cut 3 bases from V and 8 bases from J, with 10 bases between. Germline V lookup: CDR1 KGHSH, CDR2 LQKENI. The CDR3 bases are TGTGCCAGCTCACCGGCAGGAGGCGAAAAACTGTTTTTT. Its protein is CASSPAGGEKLFF.

The V call is TRBV4-2, the J call TRBJ2-6; unclear D gene. V was trimmed by 2 bases and J by 4 bases, leaving 3 bases between them. CDR1 LGHNA and CDR2 YNFKEQ come from the germline V gene. This CDR3 has 13 amino acids. CDR3 nucleotide sequence: TGTGCCAGCAGCCAACCCGGGGCCAACGTCCTGACTTTC. Encoded protein: CASSQPGANVLTF.

This chain connects TRBV11-3 to TRBJ2-7; 8 bases fit TRBD2. Per the germline V gene, CDR1 is SGHNT and CDR2 is YENEEA. This CDR3 is built from 14 residues. With V trimmed by 7 bases and J by 0 bases, 5 bases remained unmatched. CDR3 DNA sequence: TGTGCCAGCAAACCGACTAGCGTCTCCTACGAGCAGTACTTC. This sequence encodes CASKPTSVSYEQYF. Full variable domain (missing parts from reference TRBV11-3 and TRBJ2-7): EAGVVQSPRYKIIEKKQPVAFWCNPISGHNTLYWYLQNLGQGPELLIRYENEEAVDDSQLPKDRFSAERLKGVDSTLKIQPAELGDSAVYLCASKPTSVSYEQYFGPGTRLTVT.

The rearrangement uses TRBV7-3 and TRBJ2-3; D call uncertain. This CDR3 comprises 13 residues. From germline, CDR1 is SGHTA and CDR2 FQGTGA. Trimming cost V 5 bases and J 0 bases, with 6 bases left between them. DNA of the CDR3: TGTGCCAGCAGCCTATCTAGCACAGATACGCAGTATTTT. Amino acids: CASSLSSTDTQYF. The variable domain in full, with the rest retrieved from reference TRBV7-3 and TRBJ2-3, is GAGVSQTPSNKVTEKGKYVELRCDPISGHTALYWYRQSLGQGPEFLIYFQGTGAADDSGLPNDRFFAVRPEGSVSTLKIQRTERGDSAVYLCASSLSSTDTQYFGPGTRLTVL.

The rearrangement joins TRBV11-2 to TRBJ1-2; D uncertain. The CDR3 totals 14 residues. Germline-derived CDR1 and CDR2 are SGHAT and FQNNGV. The V end was cut by 4 bases, the J end by 3 bases, with 12 bases between. The CDR3 DNA reads as TGTGCCAGCAGCTCGGGGATCTCCCACTATGGCTACACCTTC. It codes for CASSSGISHYGYTF.

The V gene is TRBV30, the J gene TRBJ1-4, with D maybe TRBD1 (5 bases). CDR3 size: 13 residues. Germline CDR1 and CDR2: GTSNPN and SVGIG (reference sequence). V was pared by 3 bases and J by 8 bases, with 13 bases between. CDR3 sequence: CAWSRGGREKLFF. The CDR3 DNA sequence: TGTGCCTGGAGCCGGGGGGGGAGGGAAAAACTGTTTTTT.

Only a few counts were recorded for this clone. This sequence joins TRBV7-2 and TRBJ2-3; 10 bases map to TRBD2. This CDR3 comprises 15 residues. CDR1 is SGHTA, CDR2 FQGNSA, per germline. Trimming cost V 3 bases and J 4 bases; bases outside gene matches: 4. The CDR3 DNA sequence: TGTGCCAGCAGCTTCCTAGCGGGGGTGGCAGATACGCAGTATTTT. Protein: CASSFLAGVADTQYF.